This T cell receptor (beta chain) was sequenced during a study of Graves' ophthalmopathy and Graves' hyperthyroidism. Notes on this clonotype: The junction differs from germline at one of its ends, possibly a read error.

Using RNA transcripts, the TCR beta CDR3 regions were amplified. The authors performed first-round RT-PCR with HTBI primers and then a second-round multiplex PCR. From the multiplex PCR reads, TCRdb called clonotypes with MiXCR, one entry per CDR3 protein. The sample consists of some 350,000 distinct CDR3 sequences, 17% of them appearing once. From germline, CDR1 is KGHSH and CDR2 LQKENI. The CDR3 is 15 residues long. V gene TRBV18 combines with J gene TRBJ1-3; D is perhaps TRBD1 (6 bases). What was sequenced was peripheral blood. This sequence originates from an adult woman with stable Graves' hyperthyroidism. DNA of the CDR3: TGTGCCAGCTCACTGAGACAGGTCTCTGGAAACACCATATGTTTT. It yields the protein CASSLRQVSGNTICF. Looking up the rest from reference TRBV18 and TRBJ1-3 gives the full variable domain: NAGVMQNPRHLVRRRGQEARLRCSPMKGHSHVYWYRQLPEEGLKFMVYLQKENIIDESGMPKERFSAEFPKEGPSILRIQQVVRGDSAAYFCASSLRQVSGNTICFGEGSWLTVV.